What follows are 25 T cell receptor beta chains derived from one specimen sequenced in a study of CD8 T cells in ankylosing spondylitis. Using its own MiXCR run on the 5' RACE reads, TCRdb lists one record per CDR3 protein. This table holds around 490,000 distinct CDR3 sequences, less than 6% found once. Study-level points and caveats: Roughly eight highly homologous variants made up a TCR beta motif that seemed to typify ankylosing spondylitis blood.

The antigens for these receptors are not known. The sample taken for sequencing was blood, either unsorted or a sorted T cell fraction (not recorded which). These TCRs come from a male donor with ankylosing spondylitis.

This clonotype was seen more than once but under ten times. The chain has TRBV5-5 and TRBJ2-2; D not certain. Trimming shortened V by 2 bases and J by 5 bases, and 22 bases separated the two germline ends. CDR1 SGHKS and CDR2 YYEKEE come from the germline V gene (reference sequence). This CDR3 has 18 amino acids. In DNA, the CDR3 is TGTGCCAGCAGCTTTCTTCGGACGCGGCAGGCGTATACCGGGGAGCTGTTTTTT. This translates into CASSFLRTRQAYTGELFF.

In this sample, this clonotype turned up many times. This chain uses TRBV7-6 with TRBJ2-3; 9 bases map to TRBD1. CDR3 length equals 15 residues. With 3 bases clipped from V and 1 base from J, the junction kept 2 bases outside the gene matches. CDR1 and CDR2 (germline): SGHVS, FNYEAQ. The CDR3 bases are TGTGCCAGCAGCTTTAACAGGGGGCGCACAGATACGCAGTATTTT. It encodes CASSFNRGRTDTQYF.

This clonotype was detected ten times or more. The chain uses TRBV12-3 or TRBV12-4 and TRBJ1-1, with unresolved D. Trimming left V 3 bases short and J 0 bases short, with 11 bases between. The CDR3 is 15 amino acids. The DNA for the CDR3 is TGTGCCAGCAGTTTGATAATAGGACTGAACACTGAAGCTTTCTTT. Protein sequence: CASSLIIGLNTEAFF.

This clonotype was detected many times. The chain uses TRBV20-1 and TRBJ2-1; 10 bases line up with TRBD2. V lost 0 bases to trimming and J lost 6 bases; unmatched junction nucleotides: 8. Germline V gives CDR1 DFQATT, CDR2 SNEGSKA (reference sequence). The CDR3 loop spans 16 amino acids. The CDR3 nucleotides read TGCAGTGCTAGAGATCCTGTGTTAGCGGGGGGCAATGAGCAGTTCTTC. It specifies CSARDPVLAGGNEQFF.

In its sample, this clonotype was seen many times. The chain is built from TRBV5-6 and TRBJ2-1; unclear D gene. This CDR3 contains 16 residues. V was cut by 5 bases and J by 10 bases, with 25 bases left in between. Germline V gives CDR1 SGHDT, CDR2 YYEEEE. The CDR3 region is CASRPYPGRLEKEQFF. The CDR3 region has the DNA TGTGCCAGCAGACCTTACCCCGGACGACTCGAGAAGGAGCAGTTCTTC. The variable domain in full, completed from reference TRBV5-6 and TRBJ2-1, reads DAGVTQSPTHLIKTRGQQVTLRCSPKSGHDTVSWYQQALGQGPQFIFQYYEEEERQRGNFPDRFSGHQFPNYSSELNVNALLLGDSALYLCASRPYPGRLEKEQFFGPGTRLTVL.

A remark on this clonotype: Since a much larger clone is just one base distant, this may be a read error. The genes are TRBV7-6 and TRBJ1-1; 7 nucleotides match TRBD1. Losses at the gene ends were 6 bases for V and 0 bases for J; bases not matched to a gene: 7. Per the germline V gene, CDR1 is SGHVS and CDR2 is FNYEAQ. CDR3 length: 15 residues. The CDR3 spells CASSYGTDLNTEAFF. The CDR3 DNA follows: TGTGCCAGCAGTTACGGGACAGACTTGAACACTGAAGCTTTCTTT.

This clonotype was observed at least ten times. Its ends do not fully match the called genes, so a read error is possible. The chain has TRBV5-1 and TRBJ2-5; maybe TRBD2 (6 bases). This CDR3 has 14 amino acids. CDR1 and CDR2 from the germline V gene are SGHRS and YFSETQ. CDR3 loop: CASSLAGAGETQYF. The CDR3 DNA is TGTGCCAGCAGCTTAGCAGGAGCGGGAGAGACCCAGTACTTC.

This clonotype was observed a handful of times. The rearrangement links TRBV18 to TRBJ1-1, with D maybe TRBD1 (5 bases). Trimming took off 0 bases at V and 2 bases at J, with 13 bases between the two ends. This CDR3 spans 16 amino acids. Looked up from germline, CDR1 is KGHSH and CDR2 is LQKENI. As DNA, the CDR3 is TGTGCCAGCTCACCACCGGCGTCAGGGTTAAACACTGAAGCTTTCTTT. Protein sequence: CASSPPASGLNTEAFF.

There are many counts of this clonotype. The genes are TRBV11-2 and TRBJ2-1, with D possibly being TRBD2 (6 bases). Trimming removed 1 base at V and 9 bases at J, with 16 bases between. Germline V gives CDR1 SGHAT, CDR2 FQNNGV. This CDR3 comprises 15 residues. The DNA of the CDR3 is TGTGCCAGCAGCTTAGTTGGGAGGTCGAGCGCTGAGCAGTTCTTC. Translated, it gives CASSLVGRSSAEQFF.

In this sample, this clonotype turned up many times. The chain links TRBV5-1 to TRBJ1-3; 7 bases line up with TRBD1. Germline CDR1 reads SGHRS; CDR2 reads YFSETQ. This CDR3 has 14 amino acids. V was clipped by 4 bases and J by 4 bases; unmatched bases: 5. The CDR3 region has the DNA TGCGCCAGCAGCAGTAGACAGGGCGGAAACACCATATATTTT. It specifies CASSSRQGGNTIYF.

This clonotype was detected many times. The chain combines TRBV7-2 with TRBJ1-2; 7 positions agree with TRBD1. Germline trimming cut 2 bases from V and 8 bases from J; bases unmatched to any gene: 14. Per germline, CDR1 SGHTA and CDR2 FQGNSA. CDR3 size: 16 residues. The CDR3 reads CASSLTGTVLRGGYTF. The CDR3 bases are TGTGCCAGCAGCTTAACAGGGACGGTCCTCAGGGGGGGCTACACCTTC.

This clonotype was seen ten or more times. The rearrangement joins TRBV6-5 to TRBJ2-7, with 8 bases identical to TRBD1. CDR1 is MNHEY and CDR2 is SVGAGI in the germline V gene. This CDR3 has 16 amino acids. Losses at the gene ends were 0 bases for V and 4 bases for J; bases not matched to a gene: 8. As DNA, the CDR3 is TGTGCCAGCAGTTACTCGAAGGGACAGGTCGCTTACGAGCAGTACTTC. Encoded protein: CASSYSKGQVAYEQYF.

This clonotype was found many times. The gene calls are TRBV29-1 and TRBJ2-1; 8 bases line up with TRBD2. V trimming: 5 bases; J trimming: 2 bases; junction bases outside the gene matches: 5. The CDR3 loop spans 14 amino acids. The V gene's germline CDR1 is SQVTM and CDR2 ANQGSEA. CDR3 nucleotide sequence: TGCAGCGTTCCAGCGGGAGTTACCTACAATGAGCAGTTCTTC. This codes for CSVPAGVTYNEQFF.

V usage is TRBV20-1 and J usage is TRBJ2-4, with 15 positions matching TRBD2. V shed 4 bases, J shed 0 bases, and the junction held 10 bases outside the gene matches. The germline CDR1 and CDR2 sequences are DFQATT and SNEGSKA (reference sequence). CDR3 length: 19 residues. CDR3 in amino acids: CSANRGTSGGNRAKNIQYF. DNA for the CDR3: TGCAGTGCTAACAGAGGGACTAGCGGGGGGAACAGAGCCAAAAACATTCAGTACTTC.

The chain employs TRBV7-8 and TRBJ2-5; D might be TRBD2 (6 bases). CDR3 size: 15 residues. Germline-derived CDR1 and CDR2 are SGHVS and FQNEAQ. Trimming removed 1 base from V and 5 bases from J, with 14 bases in between. Written as DNA, the CDR3 is TGTGCCAGCAGCTTAGTGGGGGGATTGGAGGAGACCCAGTACTTC. Translated: CASSLVGGLEETQYF.

This clonotype was found a few times. The chain joins TRBV27 to TRBJ2-7; tentatively, D is TRBD1 (6 bases). The CDR3 totals 14 residues. Germline assignment: CDR1 MNHEY and CDR2 SMNVEV (reference sequence). Trimming removed 7 bases from V and 4 bases from J, with 17 bases in between. CDR3 nucleotide sequence: TGTGCCAGCAAAGATGTCAGGGGTAGGTACGAGCAGTACTTC. Residues: CASKDVRGRYEQYF.

This clonotype was recorded many times. V is TRBV4-3 and J is TRBJ1-4; tentative D call: TRBD1 (6 bases). Per germline, CDR1 LGHNA and CDR2 YSLEER. The CDR3 runs to 16 residues. Trimming pared 1 base from V and 5 bases from J, leaving 14 bases between. This CDR3 is CASSQGQRTENEKLFF. The CDR3 bases are TGCGCCAGCAGCCAAGGACAGCGGACAGAGAATGAAAAACTGTTTTTT.

Comment on this clonotype: Just one base apart from a much larger clone, this may be a read error. The chain has TRBV15 and TRBJ1-4, with a possible D match to TRBD1 (5 bases). CDR1 is LNHNV and CDR2 is YYDKDF in the germline V gene (reference sequence). This CDR3 is built from 14 residues. The CDR3 region is CTTSIPGRVEKLFF. CDR3 DNA sequence: TGTACCACCAGCATCCCGGGGCGGGTTGAAAAACTGTTTTTT.

The rearrangement uses TRBV7-8 and TRBJ2-1; TRBD2 might be the D (5 bases). V lost 4 bases and J lost 6, with 16 bases in between. The length of the CDR3 is 15 residues. CDR1 is SGHVS and CDR2 is FQNEAQ in the germline V gene. Here the CDR3 DNA reads TGTGCCAGCAGCTGGACTCCCCCGAGGTTCAATGAGCAGTTCTTC. This sequence encodes CASSWTPPRFNEQFF.

This chain joins TRBV4-3 and TRBJ1-5; 10 positions agree with TRBD1. V was clipped by 2 bases and J by 7 bases; unmatched bases: 5. CDR3 length: 15 residues. Germline-derived CDR1 and CDR2 are LGHNA and YSLEER. The CDR3 nucleotides read TGCGCCAGCAGCCAATCGGGACAGGGGCTCCAGCCCCAGCATTTT. This encodes CASSQSGQGLQPQHF.

In this sample, this clonotype turned up a few times. The chain couples TRBV28 to TRBJ2-7; 8 bases agree with TRBD1. V lost 6 bases to trimming and J lost 0 bases; unmatched junction nucleotides: 10. Looked up from germline, CDR1 is MDHEN and CDR2 is SYDVKM. The CDR3 is made up of 16 amino acids. The CDR3 region has the DNA TGTGCCAGCAGCCCTGGCGGGGACAGGAACTCCTACGAGCAGTACTTC. It codes for CASSPGGDRNSYEQYF.

Of note for this clonotype: A clone one base away is much larger, so this may be a read error. V and J are TRBV6-5 and TRBJ2-3; a possible D gene is TRBD2 (6 bases). The germline gives CDR1 MNHEY, CDR2 SVGAGI. There are 17 residues in the CDR3. Trimming pared 2 bases from V and 5 bases from J, leaving 20 bases between. CDR3 amino acids: CASSYNVPGLGGDTQYF. The DNA for the CDR3 is TGTGCCAGCAGTTACAATGTCCCCGGATTGGGGGGAGATACGCAGTATTTT.

This clonotype was seen at least ten times. The chain recombines TRBV29-1 with TRBJ2-5; D unclear. This CDR3 comprises 11 residues. Trimming stripped 7 bases from V and 5 bases from J, with 11 bases between. CDR1 SQVTM and CDR2 ANQGSEA come from the germline V gene. CDR3 loop: CSASLEETQYF. For the CDR3, the DNA is TGCAGCGCTTCCCTGGAGGAGACCCAGTACTTC.

There are a few counts of this clonotype. The chain combines TRBV20-1 with TRBJ2-1; D is ambiguous. V lost 6 bases to trimming and J lost 5 bases, with 17 bases between them. Germline V lookup: CDR1 DFQATT, CDR2 SNEGSKA (reference sequence). The CDR3 length is 14 residues. The CDR3 is CSAPSGRHHNEQFF. Written as DNA, the CDR3 is TGCAGTGCCCCCTCCGGGCGGCACCACAATGAGCAGTTCTTC.

This clonotype was seen more than once but under ten times. The chain recombines TRBV5-1 with TRBJ2-7; no firm D call. V lost 2 bases to trimming and J lost 6 bases, with 15 bases between them. The germline CDR1 and CDR2 sequences are SGHRS and YFSETQ. This CDR3 is built from 14 residues. CDR3 sequence reads: CASSFSSTTFEQYF. CDR3 DNA sequence: TGCGCCAGCAGCTTCAGTAGTACTACTTTCGAGCAGTACTTC.